The present T cell receptor (beta chain) was sequenced within a study of response to subunit inactivated influenza vaccine. TCRdb re-derived calls from the RT-PCR reads in MiXCR, one entry per CDR3 protein. The sample has about 540,000 distinct CDR3 sequences; approximately 24% are singletons. The CDR3 extends over 16 amino acids. J lost 7 bases, V lost 0 bases, and 8 bases had no gene match. Per germline, CDR1 SGHTA and CDR2 FQGNSA. A further study also used this sample, focusing on T cells expressing NK-cell markers. As that report states: UMIs were included in TCR beta cDNA generated by 5'RACE template switching. Sorted CD3+CD56+NKG2C+, CD3+CD56+NKG2C- and CD3+CD56-NKG2C+ T-cell subsets were beta-chain profiled. Seven HCMV-seropositive donors and one seronegative donor made up the eight sequenced donors. For several experiments, T cell sorting was restricted to the alpha-beta TCR population by means of an anti-gamma-delta TCR antibody. Whether expanded NKG2C-expressing T cell clones recognize HCMV is unknown.

The source is a man aged 50 to 60 who received an inactivated influenza vaccine. J is TRBJ1-2 and V is TRBV7-2; 10 bases map to TRBD1. Sequenced material: CD4+ T cells sorted from PBMCs, taken 11 to 12 days after vaccination. The CDR3 DNA reads as TGTGCCAGCAGCTTAGCTTTCCGGGACAGGGGTGGTGGCTACACCTTC. Translating gives CASSLAFRDRGGGYTF.